This TCR beta chain stems from a study of T cell responses to AZD1222 COVID-19 vaccine. Germline CDR1 LNHNV, CDR2 YYDKDF (reference sequence). The V gene lost 0 bases and the J gene lost 1 base, with 13 bases spanning the gap. The CDR3 is 17 residues long. Points on this clone: What it binds is unknown.

This table comes from immunoSEQ multiplex PCR, and its TCRdb copy is limited to in-frame clones, with some not included. Of 130,000 to 150,000 clones in the sample, about 90% are singletons; the top ten hold 4% to 6%. Study-level results: At 160-218 and 743-854, vaccine-associated CD4 TCRs were dominant, and they spanned spike.

J is TRBJ2-1 and V is TRBV15; D is possibly TRBD2 (5 bases). The sequenced sample was peripheral blood, obtained on day 0 of AZD1222 vaccination. The receptor's source is an adult in good health. Written as DNA, the CDR3 is TGTGCCACCAGCAGAGAGCCCAGCGGATCATCCTACAATGAGCAGTTCTTC. Encoded protein: CATSREPSGSSYNEQFF.